Below, 24 T cell receptor beta chains from the same sample are listed, as sequenced in a study of blood T cell repertoires in COVID-19. Only in-frame clones appear in the TCRdb table, and some are missing; sequencing was by immunoSEQ multiplex PCR. The sample lists fewer than 350,000 clones, almost 90% occurring once. The sample was PBMCs or T cells enriched from blood (not recorded which). The receptors stem from a woman aged 18-35 years with acute COVID-19.

The chain carries TRBV28 and TRBJ1-2, with a tentative D call TRBD1 (5 bases). Germline CDR1 reads MDHEN; CDR2 reads SYDVKM. CDR3 length equals 16 residues. Trimming left V 1 base short and J 8 bases short, with 20 bases between. The CDR3 DNA reads as TGTGCCAGCAGTTTATATTCATTGGAACAGGTCAGAGGCTACACCTTC. Amino acid sequence: CASSLYSLEQVRGYTF.

The chain carries TRBV3-1 (or the pseudogene TRBV3-2) and TRBJ1-3; D uncertain. Trimming removed 4 bases from V and 5 bases from J, with 6 bases in between. Germline-derived CDR1 and CDR2 are LGHDT and YNNKEL (reference sequence). CDR3 length equals 12 residues. CDR3 DNA: TGTGCCAGCAGCCGTCCCAGAAACACCATATATTTT. Translation gives CASSRPRNTIYF.

The chain recombines TRBV27 with TRBJ1-5, with 12 bases matching TRBD1. V gave up 5 bases and J gave up 6 bases; unmatched junction bases: 8. The length of the CDR3 is 16 residues. The germline gives CDR1 MNHEY, CDR2 SMNVEV (reference sequence). The CDR3 spells CASSLGTGGDGQPQHF. CDR3 DNA: TGTGCCAGCAGTCTGGGGACAGGGGGCGATGGTCAGCCCCAGCATTTT.

J is TRBJ2-5 and V is TRBV27, with D possibly matching TRBD1 (6 bases). Germline loops: CDR1 MNHEY, CDR2 SMNVEV (reference sequence). The CDR3 consists of 16 residues. Trimming cost V 5 bases and J 1 base, with 17 bases left between them. The CDR3 coding sequence is TGTGCCAGCAGTCGAGGCGGTGGGGGCATCCAAGAGACCCAGTACTTC. Translation gives CASSRGGGGIQETQYF.

In regard to this clone: At one of its ends the junction is not consistent with the germline gene, which may arise from a read error. The chain is built from TRBV15 and TRBJ1-5, with 9 bases that match TRBD1. CDR1 is LNHNV, CDR2 YYDKDF, per germline (reference sequence). The CDR3 sequence is 17 residues long. CDR3 in amino acids: CATSPRPGTGSSQPQHF. As DNA, the CDR3 is TGTGCCACCAGCCCACGGCCCGGGACAGGGAGCAGTCAGCCCCAGCATTTT.

The chain has TRBV7-9 and TRBJ1-4; a weak D match, TRBD1 (5 bases). Between the trimmed V and J ends, which lost 1 base and 0 bases, there was a span of 6 bases. Germline CDR1 is SEHNR and CDR2 is FQNEAQ (reference sequence). The CDR3 consists of 15 residues. The CDR3 here is CASSLVTATNEKLFF. The DNA for the CDR3 is TGTGCCAGCAGCTTAGTGACAGCAACTAATGAAAAACTGTTTTTT. Complete variable domain (other parts from reference TRBV7-9 and TRBJ1-4): DTGVSQNPRHKITKRGQNVTFRCDPISEHNRLYWYRQTLGQGPEFLTYFQNEAQLEKSRLLSDRFSAERPKGSFSTLEIQRTEQGDSAMYLCASSLVTATNEKLFFGSGTQLSVL.

In this sample, this clone turned up once. The V call is TRBV21-1, the J call TRBJ2-1; the DNA was not used to check the table's D call, TRBD2. TRBV21-1 is shown as a pseudogene. The CDR3 loop spans 15 amino acids. CDR3 sequence (DNA): TGTGCCAGCAGCAACGGACTAGCAGACTACAATGAGCAGTTCTTC. Translating gives CASSNGLADYNEQFF.

The rearrangement uses TRBV4-1 and TRBJ1-4, with D uncertain. The V and J ends lost 4 bases and 7 bases respectively, with 16 bases between them. Germline V gene lookup returns CDR1 MGHRA and CDR2 YSYEKL. This CDR3 is 15 amino acids long. This chain's CDR3 is CASSPHRQISEKLFF. The CDR3 region has the DNA TGCGCCAGCAGCCCTCACCGACAAATATCTGAAAAACTGTTTTTT.

This clone was detected a few times. This rearrangement joins TRBV2 to TRBJ2-6; the D is unclear. Germline CDR1 is SNHLY and CDR2 is FYNNEI. The germline V and J ends were trimmed by 2 bases and 0 bases, with 8 bases remaining between them. This CDR3 comprises 16 residues. CDR3 in DNA: TGTGCCAGCAGTGAACGACTGCTCTCTGGGGCCAACGTCCTGACTTTC. Residues: CASSERLLSGANVLTF. The full variable domain, completed using reference TRBV2 and TRBJ2-6, is EPEVTQTPSHQVTQMGQEVILRCVPISNHLYFYWYRQILGQKVEFLVSFYNNEISEKSEIFDDQFSVERPDGSNFTLKIRSTKLEDSAMYFCASSERLLSGANVLTFGAGSRLTVL.

As for this clone: The same CDR3 also results from other DNA sequences found in this sample. The genes are TRBV3-1 (or the pseudogene TRBV3-2) and TRBJ2-7, with D unresolved. The CDR3 is 12 amino acids. The germline V and J ends were trimmed by 4 bases and 5 bases, with 9 bases remaining between them. The V gene's germline CDR1 is LGHDT and CDR2 YNNKEL (reference sequence). The CDR3 DNA follows: TGTGCCAGCAGCCGAACGTCGGACGAGCAGTACTTC. Translated, it gives CASSRTSDEQYF.

The chain couples TRBV29-1 to TRBJ2-3, with D perhaps TRBD1 (7 bases). The germline V gene has CDR1 SQVTM and CDR2 ANQGSEA. The CDR3 consists of 14 residues. V lost 5 bases and J lost 3, with 15 bases in between. The CDR3 sequence: CSVLAGGTTDTQYF. The CDR3 nucleotides read TGCAGCGTTTTGGCAGGGGGGACTACAGATACGCAGTATTTT.

The genes are TRBV27 and TRBJ2-1; 8 bases line up with TRBD2. The length of the CDR3 is 15 residues. With V trimmed by 5 bases and J by 10 bases, 13 bases remained unmatched. In germline, CDR1 is MNHEY, CDR2 SMNVEV (reference sequence). The CDR3 spells CASSPGTSSGVEQFF. DNA of the CDR3: TGTGCCAGCAGTCCTGGGACTAGTAGTGGGGTAGAGCAGTTCTTC.

The V gene is TRBV5-1, the J gene TRBJ2-4, with 7 bases that match TRBD2. CDR1 SGHRS and CDR2 YFSETQ come from the germline V gene. CDR3 length: 14 residues. After removal of 0 bases from V and 8 bases from J, the junction contained 5 bases not matched to a gene. This CDR3 reads CASSLGGLRDIQYF. The CDR3, as DNA: TGCGCCAGCAGCTTGGGGGGACTAAGAGACATTCAGTACTTC.

The chain employs TRBV3-1 (or the pseudogene TRBV3-2) and TRBJ1-1, with 10 positions matching TRBD1. The CDR3 totals 17 residues. CDR1 is LGHDT and CDR2 is YNNKEL in the germline V gene (reference sequence). J gave up 1 base and V 0 bases, and 5 bases lay outside the gene matches. The DNA for the CDR3 is TGTGCCAGCAGCCAAGAGACGACAGGGGGCAGGAACACTGAAGCTTTCTTT. Translated: CASSQETTGGRNTEAFF.

This clone has only one observation. The rearrangement joins TRBV6-2 or TRBV6-3 to TRBJ1-1; 8 bases line up with TRBD1. The CDR3 extends over 14 amino acids. Germline CDR1 reads MNHEY; CDR2 reads SVGEGT. V lost 2 bases, J lost 6 bases, and 5 bases stayed unmatched. CDR3 region: CASSYPPDRAEAFF. The CDR3 bases are TGTGCCAGCAGTTACCCCCCGGACAGGGCTGAAGCTTTCTTT.

The sample holds one count of this clone. V and J are TRBV3-1 (or the pseudogene TRBV3-2) and TRBJ2-7; TRBD2 aligns across 10 bases. CDR1 is LGHDT and CDR2 is YNNKEL in the germline V gene (reference sequence). The CDR3 has 21 residues. J was trimmed by 2 bases and V by 8 bases; bases with no gene match: 27. The CDR3 here is CASSGGIGTSVRPAGTYEQYF. The CDR3 DNA reads TGTGCCAGCTCTGGGGGAATAGGGACTAGCGTTCGGCCCGCCGGAACCTACGAGCAGTACTTC.

The chain joins TRBV6-1 to TRBJ2-1, with a tentative D call TRBD1 (5 bases). CDR1 and CDR2 (germline): MNHNS, SASEGT. This CDR3 region has 18 residues. V lost 0 bases and J 2 bases, leaving 17 bases between the germline ends. The CDR3, as DNA: TGTGCCAGCAGTGAAGCGCTTCCCGCCAGGGTCACCTACAATGAGCAGTTCTTC. The encoded protein is CASSEALPARVTYNEQFF.

The chain joins TRBV10-1 to TRBJ2-3; a possible D gene is TRBD1 (5 bases). The CDR3 sequence is 14 residues long. Between the trimmed V and J ends, which lost 4 bases and 0 bases, there was a span of 8 bases. Germline V lookup: CDR1 WNHNN, CDR2 SYGVQD (reference sequence). CDR3 bases: TGCGCCAGCAGTGGGACAACTAGCACAGATACGCAGTATTTT. The encoded protein is CASSGTTSTDTQYF.

This chain links TRBV2 with TRBJ1-5; D gene uncertain. Germline CDR1 and CDR2: SNHLY and FYNNEI. V was clipped by 4 bases and J by 3 bases, with 7 bases between them. This CDR3 is built from 13 residues. Here the CDR3 DNA reads TGTGCCAGCAGTGCTAGGTTCAATCAGCCCCAGCATTTT. Its translation is CASSARFNQPQHF.

The chain carries TRBV24-1 and TRBJ2-7; TRBD1 aligns across 10 bases. Germline CDR1 reads KGHDR; CDR2 reads SFDVKD. V was clipped by 9 bases and J by 4 bases; unmatched bases: 2. CDR3 length: 12 amino acids. DNA of the CDR3: TGTGCCACCCAGGGACAGGGGTACGAGCAGTACTTC. This translates into CATQGQGYEQYF.

This clone appeared once. This rearrangement joins TRBV9 to TRBJ2-1; a weak D match, TRBD2 (5 bases). The CDR3 contains 16 residues. In germline, CDR1 is SGDLS, CDR2 YYNGEE. V was pared by 0 bases and J by 8 bases, with 18 bases between. The CDR3 sequence is CASSVDLRDIWDEQFF. The CDR3 region has the DNA TGTGCCAGCAGCGTAGATTTGAGGGATATATGGGATGAGCAGTTCTTC.

This chain uses TRBV6-5 with TRBJ1-6, with 7 bases identical to TRBD1. V trimming: 0 bases; J trimming: 8 bases; junction bases outside the gene matches: 4. Germline values: CDR1 MNHEY, CDR2 SVGAGI. This CDR3 is built from 15 residues. The CDR3 DNA follows: TGTGCCAGCAGTTACTCGAGACAGGGTGATTCACCCCTCCACTTT. This codes for CASSYSRQGDSPLHF.

The chain joins TRBV12-3 or TRBV12-4 to TRBJ1-3; TRBD1 might be the D (5 bases). Trimming left V 6 bases short and J 4 bases short, with 10 bases between. The CDR3 covers 13 residues. The DNA for the CDR3 is TGTGCCAGCAGGGGGCCAGCAGGAAACACCATATATTTT. This encodes CASRGPAGNTIYF.

This chain uses TRBV15 with TRBJ2-1; D unclear. Trimming left V 0 bases short and J 7 bases short, with 19 bases between. CDR1 and CDR2 (germline): LNHNV, YYDKDF (reference sequence). The CDR3 has 17 residues. The CDR3 loop is CATSREVDRGAGNEQFF. The DNA for the CDR3 is TGTGCCACCAGCAGAGAAGTTGATCGTGGAGCTGGTAATGAGCAGTTCTTC.